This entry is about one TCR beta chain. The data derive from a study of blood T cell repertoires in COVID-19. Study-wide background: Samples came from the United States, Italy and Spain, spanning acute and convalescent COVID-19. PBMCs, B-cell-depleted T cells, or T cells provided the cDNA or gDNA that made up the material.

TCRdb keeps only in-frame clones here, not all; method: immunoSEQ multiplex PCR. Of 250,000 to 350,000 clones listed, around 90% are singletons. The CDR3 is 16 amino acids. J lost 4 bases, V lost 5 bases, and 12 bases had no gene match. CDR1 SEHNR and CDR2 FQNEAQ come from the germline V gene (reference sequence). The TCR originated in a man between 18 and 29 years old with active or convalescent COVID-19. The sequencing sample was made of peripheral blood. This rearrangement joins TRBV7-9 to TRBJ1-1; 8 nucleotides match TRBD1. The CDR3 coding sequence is TGTGCCAGCAGCCGTTTGACGACAGGGGTAAGCACTGAAGCTTTCTTT. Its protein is CASSRLTTGVSTEAFF.